A single sample gave rise to the 3 T cell receptor beta chains below, sequenced in a study of HIV-infected patients and healthy controls. cDNA was made from 500 ng RNA using alpha and beta constant primers. Separate chain-specific third strand synthesis with multiplexing indices produced the alpha and beta libraries. One entry per CDR3 protein results from TCRdb running MiXCR on the 5' RACE reads. This table has 4,500 to 6,500 distinct CDR3 sequences, 8.5% to 10% appearing once. Follow-up blood was drawn about 14 weeks, roughly three months, after antiretroviral therapy began. Whole blood was used without fractionation, so all unsorted peripheral T cells were included. Sample: blood, taken during antiretroviral therapy. Receptor source: an adult with HIV infection.

This clonotype was seen at least ten times. This rearrangement joins TRBV4-2 to TRBJ2-3; the D gene could be TRBD1 or TRBD2 (6 bases each). This CDR3 contains 15 residues. Deletions cut 1 base from V and 1 base from J, with 9 bases between. CDR1 and CDR2 (germline): LGHNA, YNFKEQ. CDR3 region: CASSQGRGRTDTQYF. CDR3 nucleotide sequence: TGTGCCAGCAGCCAAGGTCGGGGGCGCACAGATACGCAGTATTTT.

This clonotype occurred many times. The chain couples TRBV11-1 to TRBJ1-1; D is unclear. The CDR3 spans 16 residues. V lost 5 bases, J lost 0 bases, and 16 bases lay in between. Germline V gene lookup returns CDR1 SGHAT and CDR2 FQDESV (reference sequence). DNA for the CDR3: TGTGCCAGCAGCCGGACTCCCTCCAGTCTGAACACTGAAGCTTTCTTT. This codes for CASSRTPSSLNTEAFF.

This clonotype was found many times. The chain links TRBV28 to TRBJ1-2; 7 bases align to TRBD1. The CDR3 runs 14 residues. J lost 6 bases, V lost 7 bases, and 11 bases had no gene match. Germline assignment: CDR1 MDHEN and CDR2 SYDVKM. Written as DNA, the CDR3 is TGTGCCAGCAAAATGTTGGGACAGATAGATGGCTACACCTTC. Protein product: CASKMLGQIDGYTF.